This T cell receptor beta chain was captured in a study of neoadjuvant nivolumab and ipilimumab in lung cancer. A word on this clone: What it binds is not known.

This CDR3 is built from 14 residues. J lost 6 bases, V lost 0 bases, and 4 bases had no gene match. The germline V gene encodes CDR1 SGHVS and CDR2 FQNEAQ. General study results and limits: From pretherapy to surgery, tumor richness and clonality rose with dual therapy. TCR receptors were sequenced in few samples. Higher pretherapy blood TCR richness went with higher resected-tumor richness.

Produced via immunoSEQ multiplex PCR; TCRdb's table is partial and in-frame only. The data contain 25,000 to 35,000 clones, approximately 90% of them singletons. This receptor was taken from an adult with non-small cell lung cancer. This rearrangement joins TRBV7-8 to TRBJ1-2; 7 bases map to TRBD1. This material consisted of peripheral blood, taken after neoadjuvant nivolumab, alone or with ipilimumab, at or shortly before surgery. CDR3 bases: TGTGCCAGCAGCTTAGCAGGGGGCACGCATGGCTACACCTTC. It codes for CASSLAGGTHGYTF.